The present entry profiles one T cell receptor beta chain with its context. Its antigen is currently unknown. This specimen comes from a study of CD8 T cells in Susac syndrome. This CDR3 is 14 amino acids long. With 1 base removed from V and 10 bases from J, the gap between germline ends came to 16 bases. Germline loops: CDR1 MNHNS, CDR2 SASEGT. Findings of the study overall: As the study acknowledged, the number of individuals in its TCR sequencing and HLA analysis was relatively small.

Random-hexamer reverse transcription was applied to about 0.5 to 1 ug RNA. It was immunoSEQ multiplex PCR that amplified TCR beta CDR3 across 54 Vbeta and 13 Jbeta. Each CDR3 protein gets one entry after TCRdb re-called the immunoSEQ multiplex PCR reads with MiXCR. The repertoire consists of some 260,000 distinct CDR3 sequences, with roughly 81% occurring once and the leading ten covering 0.11%. Sequencing targeted TCR beta in T cells from blood (CD8+ and CD4+). Negative isolation was used for CD8+ and CD4+ T cells and FACS enrichment for TEMRA cells. The source of this sequence is a human donor with multiple sclerosis. The sequenced material came from CD8+ T cells from PBMCs. The chain employs TRBV6-1 and TRBJ2-5; TRBD2 is a possible D gene (5 bases). CDR3 loop: CASSEVEGSRNQYF. DNA for the CDR3: TGTGCCAGCAGTGAAGTAGAGGGAAGCCGTAACCAGTACTTC.